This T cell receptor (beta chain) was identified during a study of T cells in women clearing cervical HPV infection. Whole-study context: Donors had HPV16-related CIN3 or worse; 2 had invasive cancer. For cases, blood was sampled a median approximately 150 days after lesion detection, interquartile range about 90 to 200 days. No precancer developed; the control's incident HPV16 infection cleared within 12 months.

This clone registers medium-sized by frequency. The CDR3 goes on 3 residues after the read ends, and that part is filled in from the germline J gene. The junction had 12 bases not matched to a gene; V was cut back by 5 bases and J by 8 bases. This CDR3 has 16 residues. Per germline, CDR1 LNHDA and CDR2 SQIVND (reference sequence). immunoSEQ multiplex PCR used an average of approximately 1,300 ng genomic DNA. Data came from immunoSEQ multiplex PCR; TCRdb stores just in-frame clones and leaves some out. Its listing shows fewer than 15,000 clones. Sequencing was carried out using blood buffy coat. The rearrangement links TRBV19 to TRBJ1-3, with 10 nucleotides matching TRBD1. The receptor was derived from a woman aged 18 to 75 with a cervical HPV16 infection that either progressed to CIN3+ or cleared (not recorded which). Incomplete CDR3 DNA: TGTGCCAGTAGTCCACTCGGAGACAGGGGGCCAGACACC. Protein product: CASSPLGDRGPDT. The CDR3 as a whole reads CASSPLGDRGPDTIYF.